This T cell receptor (beta chain) was obtained from a study of cytomegalovirus exposure and HLA in healthy donors. CDR1 and CDR2 from the germline V gene are LNHDA and SQIVND (reference sequence). The V gene end was trimmed by 4 bases and the J gene end by 0 bases; junction bases not matched to a gene: 12. CDR3 length equals 18 residues. Primers included in the PCR were 60 Vbeta and 13 Jbeta primers. Generated by immunoSEQ multiplex PCR, the TCRdb table keeps only in-frame clones and is missing some. The table records around 190,000 clones, more than 65% of them present only once. The source of this sequence is a man aged 35-49 years in good health and CMV-seropositive. The chain uses TRBV19 and TRBJ1-5; 7 bases line up with TRBD1. The sequenced sample was PBMCs. The CDR3 nucleotides read TGTGCCAGTAGTACCTCTTCGGGGACAGTTAATAGCAATCAGCCCCAGCATTTT. Translation: CASSTSSGTVNSNQPQHF.